The 9 T cell receptor beta chains below all came from one sample that was sequenced in a study of regulatory T cells in long-lasting Graves disease. Arm-PCR of CDR3 regions and iRepertoire HTBI primers were the basis on which TCR beta libraries were built. A single record per CDR3 protein comes from TCRdb applying MiXCR to the multiplex PCR reads. Of hundreds of thousands of distinct CDR3 sequences in the sample, over 15% were seen once. The time point is: newly diagnosed GD, antithyroid drugs for less than 3 months. PBMCs provided the RNA from which the TCR library was made. These data were likewise used in another study, on T cells in Graves' hyperthyroidism and ophthalmopathy.

The specimen comprised peripheral blood mononuclear cells (PBMCs), sampled at new diagnosis, from a patient treated with antithyroid drugs. The receptor set was obtained from a middle-aged man with Graves disease.

This clonotype has at least ten counts. This rearrangement joins TRBV30 to TRBJ1-6; TRBD1 might be the D (6 bases). Germline lookup yields CDR1 GTSNPN and CDR2 SVGIG (reference sequence). The CDR3 consists of 13 residues. The V end lost 2 bases, the J end lost 7 bases, and 9 bases lay between the germline ends. CDR3: CAWSWRGNSPLHF. In DNA form, the CDR3 reads TGTGCCTGGAGTTGGAGGGGGAATTCACCCCTCCACTTT.

This clonotype was seen more than once but under ten times. V usage is TRBV4-2 and J usage is TRBJ2-1, with TRBD2 matching over 8 bases. The CDR3 covers 16 residues. Germline V CDR1 and CDR2: LGHNA, YNFKEQ. Losses at the gene ends were 3 bases for V and 2 bases for J; bases not matched to a gene: 6. The CDR3 spells CASSQSGGNAYNEQFF. CDR3 coding DNA: TGTGCCAGCAGCCAGAGCGGGGGAAATGCCTACAATGAGCAGTTCTTC.

This clonotype was seen more than once but under ten times. This chain joins TRBV6-1 and TRBJ2-7; 7 positions agree with TRBD1. This CDR3 has 15 amino acids. Losses at the gene ends were 7 bases for V and 3 bases for J; bases not matched to a gene: 12. Germline CDR1 and CDR2: MNHNS and SASEGT. Here the CDR3 DNA reads TGTGCCAGCAAGCAGGGGGAGCAGGGTTACTACGAGCAGTACTTC. It yields the protein CASKQGEQGYYEQYF.

On this clonotype itself: This may stem from a read error, because a much larger clone lies one nucleotide away. The chain joins TRBV2 to TRBJ2-5, with 8 bases lining up with TRBD1. The germline CDR1 and CDR2 sequences are SNHLY and FYNNEI. Losses at the gene ends were 6 bases for V and 11 bases for J; bases not matched to a gene: 17. The CDR3 has 15 residues. The CDR3 reads CASRTRTGTYNEQYF. The CDR3 coding sequence is TGTGCCAGCAGGACCAGGACAGGGACCTACAATGAGCAGTACTTC.

The V call is TRBV30, the J call TRBJ2-3; D may correspond to TRBD1 or TRBD2 (6 bases each). The CDR3 runs to 14 residues. V lost 2 bases and J 2 bases, leaving 11 bases between the germline ends. Germline V gene lookup returns CDR1 GTSNPN and CDR2 SVGIG (reference sequence). CDR3 nucleotides: TGTGCCTGGAGTTTATGGGGGGCCACAGATACGCAGTATTTT. Its translation is CAWSLWGATDTQYF.

There are many counts of this clonotype. The V call is TRBV28, the J call TRBJ1-1; perhaps TRBD1 as D (5 bases). CDR1 MDHEN and CDR2 SYDVKM come from the germline V gene. The CDR3 contains 13 residues. V lost 3 bases and J 11 bases, leaving 16 bases between the germline ends. Here the CDR3 DNA reads TGTGCCAGCAGTTTGGAGTGGTCAGGGACGGCTTTCTTT. This encodes CASSLEWSGTAFF.

This clonotype was seen many times. The chain recombines TRBV6-1 with TRBJ2-7, with D hard to call. The V end lost 2 bases, the J end lost 6 bases, and 14 bases lay between the germline ends. Germline CDR1 MNHNS, CDR2 SASEGT. The length of the CDR3 is 14 residues. Written as DNA, the CDR3 is TGTGCCAGCAGTGAACAGTATTCAGTAGGCGAGCAGTACTTC. Encoded protein: CASSEQYSVGEQYF.

In the case of this clonotype: A much larger clonotype is one base distant, so this may be a read error. The chain has TRBV28 and TRBJ1-1, with TRBD1 identical over 9 bases. Per the germline V gene, CDR1 is MDHEN and CDR2 is SYDVKM. The CDR3 has 16 residues. CDR3 nucleotide sequence: TGTGCCAGCCCTAACCCCCTCGGGACAGGGAGCCCTGAAGCTTCCTTT. It is translated as CASPNPLGTGSPEASF.

In its sample, this clonotype was seen many times. In DNA form, the CDR3 reads TGTGCCAGCAGCTTGGGCCCCCCCCAGAAGACAGAGACCCAGTACTTC. This codes for CASSLGPPQKTETQYF. The chain recombines TRBV5-6 with TRBJ2-5; unclear D gene. The CDR3 covers 16 residues. Trimming removed 0 bases at V and 4 bases at J, with 16 bases between. The germline V gene encodes CDR1 SGHDT and CDR2 YYEEEE.